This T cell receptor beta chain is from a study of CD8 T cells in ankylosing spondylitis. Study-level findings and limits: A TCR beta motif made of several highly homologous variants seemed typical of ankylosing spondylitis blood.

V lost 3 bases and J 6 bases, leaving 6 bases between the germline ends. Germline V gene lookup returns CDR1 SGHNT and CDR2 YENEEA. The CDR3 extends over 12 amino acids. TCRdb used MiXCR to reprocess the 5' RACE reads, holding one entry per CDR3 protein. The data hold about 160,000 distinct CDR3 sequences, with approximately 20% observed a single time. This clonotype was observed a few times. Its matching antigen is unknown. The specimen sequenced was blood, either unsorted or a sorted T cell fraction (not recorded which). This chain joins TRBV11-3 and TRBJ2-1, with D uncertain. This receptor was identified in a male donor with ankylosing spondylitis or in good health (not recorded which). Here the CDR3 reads CASSFWTNEQFF. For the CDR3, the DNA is TGTGCCAGCAGCTTTTGGACCAATGAGCAGTTCTTC.